The T cell receptor beta chain under discussion was sequenced for a study of blood T cell repertoires in COVID-19. Across the study: Nucleic acid was either cDNA or gDNA, and it came from T cells, B-cell-depleted T cells, or PBMCs.

This clone was seen a handful of times. V was cut by 1 base and J by 6 bases, with 9 bases left in between. CDR1 is SEHNR, CDR2 FQNEAQ, per germline (reference sequence). There are 13 residues in the CDR3. Enrollment of patients from Seattle took place during active infection, with longitudinal follow-up. Assay: immunoSEQ multiplex PCR; the TCRdb copy retains only in-frame clones and omits some. The data hold about 170,000 clones, with about 86% observed a single time. The sequenced material came from peripheral blood. This chain joins TRBV7-9 and TRBJ1-2; perhaps TRBD1 as D (6 bases). The receptor comes from a woman between 55 and 75 years old with COVID-19, enrolled during active disease. CDR3 sequence reads: CASSLEGTNGYTF. The CDR3 nucleotides are TGTGCCAGCAGCTTAGAGGGGACAAATGGCTACACCTTC.